Listed here are 18 T cell receptor beta chains from one sample, sequenced in a study of T cells after yellow fever vaccination. TCRdb re-called the 5' RACE reads with MiXCR, one entry per CDR3 protein. The sample contains about 630,000 distinct CDR3 sequences, roughly an eighth of which appear only once. Sequencing used PBMCs, obtained on the day of the yellow fever booster vaccination. The receptors derive from a man aged 25 to 45 who received the YFV17D yellow fever vaccine.

This clonotype has a count of ten or more. V gene TRBV12-3 or TRBV12-4 combines with J gene TRBJ2-7; D is ambiguous. Trimming stripped 4 bases from V and 1 base from J, with 11 bases between. This CDR3 is 14 amino acids long. The CDR3 loop is CASSSRPGSYEQYF. The CDR3 DNA reads TGTGCCAGCAGTTCCCGGCCCGGGTCCTACGAGCAGTACTTC.

Only a few counts were recorded for this clonotype. V and J are TRBV5-5 and TRBJ1-1, with no clear D. The CDR3 extends over 16 amino acids. Germline V gives CDR1 SGHKS, CDR2 YYEKEE (reference sequence). V was clipped by 4 bases and J by 0 bases, with 16 bases between them. CDR3 protein: CASSPGLASMNTEAFF. The CDR3 DNA sequence: TGTGCCAGCAGCCCTGGGCTCGCCTCTATGAACACTGAAGCTTTCTTT. The full variable domain, completed using reference TRBV5-5 and TRBJ1-1, is DAGVTQSPTHLIKTRGQQVTLRCSPISGHKSVSWYQQVLGQGPQFIFQYYEKEERGRGNFPDRFSARQFPNYSSELNVNALLLGDSALYLCASSPGLASMNTEAFFGQGTRLTVV.

This chain uses TRBV18 with TRBJ1-2; maybe TRBD1 (5 bases). The V gene lost 3 bases and the J gene lost 6 bases, with 14 bases spanning the gap. CDR1 KGHSH and CDR2 LQKENI come from the germline V gene. This CDR3 is built from 14 residues. CDR3: CASSPDSGYDGYTF. The CDR3 nucleotides are TGTGCCAGCTCACCCGACAGCGGCTACGATGGCTACACCTTC.

This clonotype was seen repeatedly, ten times or more. V is TRBV9 and J is TRBJ2-3; no firm D call. Trimming pared 0 bases from V and 4 bases from J, leaving 6 bases between. CDR1 and CDR2 (germline): SGDLS, YYNGEE. CDR3 length: 13 residues. The CDR3 sequence: CASSVEPADTQYF. The CDR3, as DNA: TGTGCCAGCAGCGTAGAGCCAGCAGATACGCAGTATTTT.

This clonotype has ten or more counts. The chain couples TRBV12-3 or TRBV12-4 to TRBJ2-1; D unresolved. V shed 1 base and J shed 5 bases, with 12 bases lying between them. CDR3 length: 15 amino acids. The CDR3 DNA follows: TGTGCCAGCAGTTTAGAACATAGACTTAACAATGAGCAGTTCTTC. It is translated as CASSLEHRLNNEQFF.

This clonotype was observed a few times. Written as DNA, the CDR3 is TGCGCCAGCGGGGGACTAGCGACTTTCACAGATACGCAGTATTTT. Its translation: CASGGLATFTDTQYF. The gene calls are TRBV5-1 and TRBJ2-3; 10 bases agree with TRBD2. The CDR3 totals 15 residues. The J segment lost 2 bases and the V segment lost 7 bases, leaving 7 bases of the junction unmatched. CDR1 is SGHRS, CDR2 YFSETQ, per germline.

This chain links TRBV5-1 with TRBJ2-7; 7 nucleotides line up with TRBD1. Germline V gives CDR1 SGHRS, CDR2 YFSETQ. The J segment lost 0 bases and the V segment lost 3 bases, leaving 6 bases of the junction unmatched. The CDR3 is made up of 15 amino acids. CDR3 sequence: CASSSTGTASYEQYF. In nucleotides, the CDR3 is TGCGCCAGCAGCTCCACCGGGACAGCCTCCTACGAGCAGTACTTC.

The CDR3: CASSESGGTYNEQFF. In nucleotides, the CDR3 is TGTGCCAGCAGCGAAAGCGGAGGAACCTACAATGAGCAGTTCTTC. The V and J genes are TRBV2 and TRBJ2-1, with TRBD2 as a possible D gene (5 bases). CDR1 SNHLY and CDR2 FYNNEI come from the germline V gene. Deletions cut 6 bases from V and 2 bases from J, with 14 bases between. This CDR3 is 15 amino acids long.

This clonotype was detected only a few times. The rearrangement joins TRBV6-5 to TRBJ2-7, with 7 positions matching TRBD2. Germline loops: CDR1 MNHEY, CDR2 SVGAGI. The CDR3 contains 14 residues. The V segment lost 2 bases and the J segment 7 bases; nucleotides outside the gene matches: 8. The CDR3: CASSYQRTSKEQYF. The CDR3 nucleotides are TGTGCCAGCAGTTACCAACGGACTAGTAAGGAGCAGTACTTC.

The chain has TRBV3-1 and TRBJ2-2, with 8 bases that match TRBD2. Germline CDR1 reads LGHDT; CDR2 reads YNNKEL (reference sequence). The CDR3 has 16 amino acids. Losses at the gene ends were 0 bases for V and 5 bases for J; bases not matched to a gene: 5. The CDR3 nucleotides read TGTGCCAGCAGCCAAGATTACGGGAGGGTGACCGGGGAGCTGTTTTTT. Its protein product is CASSQDYGRVTGELFF.

This clonotype was detected only a few times. The CDR3, as DNA: TGTGCCAGCAGCCCACACGATTCAAGCTCCTACGAGCAGTACTTC. It is translated as CASSPHDSSSYEQYF. V and J are TRBV7-9 and TRBJ2-7; D unclear. V was clipped by 5 bases and J by 0 bases, with 14 bases between them. Germline assignment: CDR1 SEHNR and CDR2 FQNEAQ (reference sequence). This CDR3 has 15 residues.

V gene TRBV7-9 combines with J gene TRBJ1-2; no reliable D call. This CDR3 is 14 amino acids long. The germline V gene has CDR1 SEHNR and CDR2 FQNEAQ (reference sequence). V lost 3 bases and J lost 0, with 8 bases in between. The CDR3 region has the DNA TGTGCCAGCAGCTTGGGCAATACTAACTATGGCTACACCTTC. Its translation: CASSLGNTNYGYTF.

On this clonotype itself: A single base separates this from a much larger clone, so it may be a read error. This sequence joins TRBV24-1 and TRBJ2-5; a possible D gene is TRBD1 (5 bases). The CDR3 has 15 residues. V lost 4 bases to trimming and J lost 9 bases, with 20 bases between them. CDR1 is KGHDR and CDR2 is SFDVKD in the germline V gene. The CDR3 region is CATSEMTRDSESQYF. CDR3 nucleotide sequence: TGTGCCACCAGTGAGATGACCAGGGATTCTGAGTCCCAGTACTTC.

This clonotype was observed a handful of times. V and J are TRBV5-6 and TRBJ2-1, with TRBD2 matching over 7 bases. The CDR3 has 15 residues. CDR1 and CDR2 from the germline V gene are SGHDT and YYEEEE. The J segment lost 6 bases and the V segment lost 4 bases, leaving 10 bases of the junction unmatched. CDR3 nucleotide sequence: TGTGCCAGCAGCCTAAAACGGGACTACGTCAATGAGCAGTTCTTC. It codes for CASSLKRDYVNEQFF.

This clonotype was picked up many times. The chain recombines TRBV5-1 with TRBJ2-5; 10 nucleotides align to TRBD2. V shed 5 bases, J shed 5 bases, and the junction held 6 bases outside the gene matches. Germline V gives CDR1 SGHRS, CDR2 YFSETQ. CDR3 length equals 14 residues. The CDR3 DNA sequence: TGCGCCAGCAGGTCTAGCGGGAGTGGGGAGACCCAGTACTTC. Its translation: CASRSSGSGETQYF.

The chain uses TRBV6-2 or TRBV6-3 and TRBJ2-1; 7 bases are shared with TRBD2. This CDR3 spans 14 amino acids. Trimming took 2 bases from V and 6 from J; bases not matched to a gene: 4. Per the germline V gene, CDR1 is MNHEY and CDR2 is SVGEGT. The CDR3 protein is CASSYPGLLNEQFF. CDR3 coding DNA: TGTGCCAGCAGTTACCCGGGACTACTCAATGAGCAGTTCTTC.

The V gene is TRBV18, the J gene TRBJ2-1; D might be TRBD2 (6 bases). Germline assignment: CDR1 KGHSH and CDR2 LQKENI. V dropped 2 bases and J dropped 14 bases, with 7 bases sitting between them. The CDR3 consists of 10 residues. This CDR3 reads CASSPGGKFF. The CDR3 DNA reads TGTGCCAGCTCACCAGGAGGGAAGTTCTTC.

V is TRBV5-5 and J is TRBJ2-3, with 16 bases aligning to TRBD2. V was clipped by 6 bases and J by 4 bases; unmatched bases: 11. CDR3 length: 18 amino acids. Germline assignment: CDR1 SGHKS and CDR2 YYEKEE (reference sequence). The CDR3 DNA is TGTGCCAGCATCCTCCCGGGACTAGCGGGAGGGCCATCAGATACGCAGTATTTT. Translated: CASILPGLAGGPSDTQYF.